This passage covers 14 T cell receptor beta chains from one sample sequenced in a study of shared clonotypes between healthy human individuals. TCRdb's copy holds only in-frame clones and misses some; the assay was immunoSEQ multiplex PCR. The sample holds millions of clones, more than 80% seen once. Source material: naive CD4+ T cells from PBMCs. The sample's subset: CD45RA+ positively selected. All receptors derive from a man between 18 and 29 years old in good health. Some clones in this sample may be carry-over from other donors' samples.

V is TRBV5-3 and J is TRBJ2-5, with 13 bases aligning to TRBD2. TRBV5-3 is an ORF; its function is uncertain. Unmatched junction bases numbered 7, after V lost 0 bases and J lost 2 bases. The CDR3 has 18 residues. As DNA, the CDR3 is TGTGCCAGAAGCTTGGTTGGGACTAGCGGGAATATACAAGAGACCCAGTACTTC. This sequence encodes CARSLVGTSGNIQETQYF.

On this clone: This same CDR3 is encoded by further DNA sequences in the sample. The rearrangement links TRBV28 to TRBJ1-5; D not resolved. The CDR3 runs 15 residues. CDR1 and CDR2 (germline): MDHEN, SYDVKM. V was trimmed by 0 bases and J by 2 bases, leaving 8 bases between them. The CDR3 loop is CASSLWSGGNQPQHF. DNA for the CDR3: TGTGCCAGCAGTTTATGGTCCGGGGGCAATCAGCCCCAGCATTTT.

V is TRBV4-1 and J is TRBJ1-5; D is perhaps TRBD1 (5 bases). The CDR3 runs 16 residues. From germline, CDR1 is MGHRA and CDR2 YSYEKL. V lost 0 bases, J lost 7 bases, and 16 bases lay in between. Here the CDR3 reads CASSQDGSGKGQPQHF. CDR3 DNA: TGCGCCAGCAGCCAAGATGGGTCAGGGAAGGGGCAGCCCCAGCATTTT.

V is TRBV2 and J is TRBJ1-1; D is unclear. This CDR3 spans 14 amino acids. Germline lookup yields CDR1 SNHLY and CDR2 FYNNEI. With 7 bases removed from V and 1 base from J, the gap between germline ends came to 13 bases. The DNA for the CDR3 is TGTGCCAGCACCCGGGCGACTCCGAACACTGAAGCTTTCTTT. Amino acids: CASTRATPNTEAFF.

This chain connects TRBV18 to TRBJ2-1; the D gene is possibly TRBD1 (5 bases). The CDR3 contains 16 residues. Germline-derived CDR1 and CDR2 are KGHSH and LQKENI. Between the trimmed V and J ends, which lost 3 bases and 4 bases, there was a span of 16 bases. CDR3 in amino acids: CASSPQGGRSYNEQFF. Here the CDR3 DNA reads TGTGCCAGCTCACCCCAGGGCGGAAGATCTTACAATGAGCAGTTCTTC.

Written as DNA, the CDR3 is TGCGCCAGTGGACTAGCGGGTCTGAACAGCGATACGCAGTATTTT. It specifies CASGLAGLNSDTQYF. The rearrangement links TRBV5-1 to TRBJ2-3, with 11 bases fitting TRBD2. CDR3 length: 15 residues. Germline V CDR1 and CDR2: SGHRS, YFSETQ. V gave up 8 bases and J gave up 6 bases; unmatched junction bases: 11. The variable domain in full, with the rest retrieved from reference TRBV5-1 and TRBJ2-3, is KAGVTQTPRYLIKTRGQQVTLSCSPISGHRSVSWYQQTPGQGLQFLFEYFSETQRNKGNFPGRFSGRQFSNSRSEMNVSTLELGDSALYLCASGLAGLNSDTQYFGPGTRLTVL.

The chain is built from TRBV18 and TRBJ2-7; perhaps TRBD1 as D (6 bases). CDR3 length: 15 residues. The germline gives CDR1 KGHSH, CDR2 LQKENI. Trimming removed 2 bases from V and 3 bases from J, with 14 bases in between. CDR3 residues: CASSPYREGVYEQYF. CDR3 nucleotides: TGTGCCAGCTCACCATACAGGGAAGGTGTCTACGAGCAGTACTTC. The full variable domain, with the rest looked up from reference TRBV18 and TRBJ2-7, is NAGVMQNPRHLVRRRGQEARLRCSPMKGHSHVYWYRQLPEEGLKFMVYLQKENIIDESGMPKERFSAEFPKEGPSILRIQQVVRGDSAAYFCASSPYREGVYEQYFGPGTRLTVT.

The rearrangement links TRBV27 to TRBJ1-1; TRBD1 matches 7 bases. The junction had 8 bases not matched to a gene; V was cut back by 6 bases and J by 1 base. The CDR3 contains 15 residues. Germline V gene data show CDR1 as MNHEY and CDR2 as SMNVEV (reference sequence). The CDR3 loop is CASRRGGSPNTEAFF. CDR3 DNA: TGTGCCAGCAGACGAGGGGGCTCCCCGAACACTGAAGCTTTCTTT.

The CDR3 region has the DNA TGTGCCAGCAGCCCCCAGGGTGCCCCCCAAGAGACCCAGTACTTC. Translating it yields CASSPQGAPQETQYF. The chain uses TRBV7-3 and TRBJ2-5; weak D call: TRBD1 (5 bases). Germline-derived CDR1 and CDR2 are SGHTA and FQGTGA. V was cut by 5 bases and J by 1 base, with 14 bases left in between. This CDR3 has 15 residues.

This chain links TRBV7-2 with TRBJ2-1, with 8 bases lining up with TRBD2. J lost 3 bases, V lost 3 bases, and 4 bases had no gene match. The germline V gene encodes CDR1 SGHTA and CDR2 FQGNSA. CDR3 size: 15 residues. This chain's CDR3 is CASSLGLGRYNEQFF. The DNA of the CDR3 is TGTGCCAGCAGCTTGGGACTAGGGCGCTACAATGAGCAGTTCTTC.

A few counts support this clone. V is TRBV6-6 and J is TRBJ2-3, with 9 bases matching TRBD1. The CDR3 totals 15 residues. With 1 base clipped from V and 5 bases from J, the junction kept 4 bases outside the gene matches. Germline V gene data show CDR1 as MNHNY and CDR2 as SVGAGI (reference sequence). The DNA of the CDR3 is TGTGCCAGCAGTTACTGGGACAGGGATGAAGATACGCAGTATTTT. Its protein product is CASSYWDRDEDTQYF.

The chain recombines TRBV28 with TRBJ1-2; possibly TRBD1 for D (6 bases). The CDR3 totals 15 residues. Per the germline V gene, CDR1 is MDHEN and CDR2 is SYDVKM. Trimming took off 4 bases at V and 4 bases at J, with 16 bases between the two ends. CDR3 in amino acids: CASSSSAAQGYGYTF. As DNA, the CDR3 is TGTGCCAGCAGTTCTTCTGCGGCACAGGGCTATGGCTACACCTTC.

The chain carries TRBV5-1 and TRBJ2-2; tentatively, D is TRBD2 (6 bases). Germline V gene lookup returns CDR1 SGHRS and CDR2 YFSETQ. This CDR3 is built from 16 residues. Trimming left V 1 base short and J 0 bases short, with 10 bases between. The CDR3 DNA is TGCGCCAGCAGCTTGAACGCGGGACCGAACACCGGGGAGCTGTTTTTT. Its translation is CASSLNAGPNTGELFF.

In the case of this clone: This sample includes further DNA sequences coding for the same CDR3. This sequence joins TRBV28 and TRBJ1-1, with 9 bases fitting TRBD1. Germline V CDR1 and CDR2: MDHEN, SYDVKM. CDR3 length equals 14 residues. V shed 6 bases and J 0 bases; nucleotides not matched to a gene: 2. The CDR3 reads CASRQGAMNTEAFF. For the CDR3, the DNA is TGTGCCAGCAGACAGGGGGCGATGAACACTGAAGCTTTCTTT.